Listed here are 20 T cell receptor beta chains from one sample, sequenced in a study of blood T cell repertoires in COVID-19. Clones were sequenced by immunoSEQ multiplex PCR, and TCRdb holds only the in-frame ones, with some missing. The sample records 88,000 or so clones, 65% to 85% being singletons. The source material was peripheral blood. All receptors derive from a man between 60 and 70 years old with acute or convalescent COVID-19.

The rearrangement uses TRBV5-1 and TRBJ2-3, with 7 bases lining up with TRBD1. J lost 2 bases, V lost 2 bases, and 5 bases had no gene match. Germline V gene lookup returns CDR1 SGHRS and CDR2 YFSETQ. The CDR3 consists of 15 residues. CDR3 amino acids: CASSFKGADTDTQYF. DNA of the CDR3: TGCGCCAGCAGCTTTAAGGGGGCTGACACAGATACGCAGTATTTT.

The chain uses TRBV9 and TRBJ2-1; 7 nucleotides align to TRBD2. The germline gives CDR1 SGDLS, CDR2 YYNGEE. This CDR3 spans 16 amino acids. The trim removed 4 bases at V and 2 bases at J, leaving 9 bases unmatched. The CDR3 sequence: CASSLSPSGAYNEQFF. The CDR3 nucleotides are TGTGCCAGCAGCCTAAGCCCTAGCGGAGCCTACAATGAGCAGTTCTTC.

V and J are TRBV28 and TRBJ2-2; D may be TRBD1 (8 bases). The germline V and J ends were trimmed by 4 bases and 6 bases, with 18 bases remaining between them. This CDR3 spans 16 amino acids. CDR1 and CDR2 from the germline V gene are MDHEN and SYDVKM. The CDR3 loop is CASSSRTGRVAGELFF. The CDR3 DNA sequence: TGTGCCAGCAGTTCCCGGACAGGGAGGGTAGCCGGGGAGCTGTTTTTT. Variable domain in full (rest from reference TRBV28 and TRBJ2-2): DVKVTQSSRYLVKRTGEKVFLECVQDMDHENMFWYRQDPGLGLRLIYFSYDVKMKEKGDIPEGYSVSREKKERFSLILESASTNQTSMYLCASSSRTGRVAGELFFGEGSRLTVL.

This rearrangement joins TRBV30 to TRBJ1-5; weak D call: TRBD1 (5 bases). This CDR3 is built from 14 residues. V was trimmed by 0 bases and J by 4 bases, leaving 10 bases between them. The germline V gene has CDR1 GTSNPN and CDR2 SVGIG (reference sequence). This chain's CDR3 is CAWSVGTQNQPQHF. Here the CDR3 DNA reads TGTGCCTGGAGTGTAGGGACTCAGAATCAGCCCCAGCATTTT.

The chain is built from TRBV11-3 and TRBJ2-1; D ambiguous. V dropped 5 bases and J dropped 5 bases, with 7 bases sitting between them. Per the germline V gene, CDR1 is SGHNT and CDR2 is YENEEA. This CDR3 comprises 12 residues. The DNA of the CDR3 is TGTGCCAGCAGCCCGGTAGACAATGAGCAGTTCTTC. This translates into CASSPVDNEQFF.

V is TRBV28 and J is TRBJ2-2, with TRBD2 matching 10 bases. The CDR3 spans 14 residues. Germline trimming cut 4 bases from V and 5 bases from J; bases unmatched to any gene: 1. Germline lookup yields CDR1 MDHEN and CDR2 SYDVKM. The CDR3 here is CASSSSGSTGELFF. The CDR3 coding sequence is TGTGCCAGCAGTTCTAGCGGGAGTACCGGGGAGCTGTTTTTT.

The rearrangement joins TRBV10-1 to TRBJ2-5, with 7 positions matching TRBD2. Trimming at V came to 5 bases and at J to 3 bases, leaving 3 bases not matched to a gene. The V gene's germline CDR1 is WNHNN and CDR2 SYGVQD (reference sequence). The CDR3 contains 13 residues. The CDR3 DNA reads as TGCGCCAGCAGTTTTGCGGGGGAAGAGACCCAGTACTTC. Encoded protein: CASSFAGEETQYF.

This chain joins TRBV7-2 and TRBJ2-7, with TRBD1 identical over 11 bases. Trimming removed 8 bases from V and 4 bases from J; junction bases left unmatched: 7. This CDR3 spans 14 amino acids. Germline-derived CDR1 and CDR2 are SGHTA and FQGNSA. The CDR3 region has the DNA TGTGCCAGCGGACAGGGGGCGTCGTCGTACGAGCAGTACTTC. Protein product: CASGQGASSYEQYF.

This chain links TRBV4-2 with TRBJ2-1; 12 positions match TRBD2. CDR3 length equals 20 residues. The germline V gene has CDR1 LGHNA and CDR2 YNFKEQ. With 0 bases clipped from V and 8 bases from J, the junction kept 17 bases outside the gene matches. The CDR3 DNA follows: TGTGCCAGCAGCCAAGAGCCCTTCGCTAGCGGGAGGGCCCTATTGGATGAGCAGTTCTTC. As protein: CASSQEPFASGRALLDEQFF.

This chain links TRBV27 with TRBJ1-2, with a weak D call TRBD1 (6 bases). The CDR3 has 14 residues. Germline-derived CDR1 and CDR2 are MNHEY and SMNVEV (reference sequence). Deletions cut 4 bases from V and 4 bases from J, with 13 bases between. The CDR3 region is CASSSIQGTYGYTF. In DNA, the CDR3 is TGTGCCAGCAGTTCGATACAGGGCACCTATGGCTACACCTTC.

This clone was observed at least ten times. V usage is TRBV4-3 and J usage is TRBJ2-4; D possibly corresponds to TRBD1 (5 bases). Germline-derived CDR1 and CDR2 are LGHNA and YSLEER. V was pared by 0 bases and J by 9 bases, with 15 bases between. There are 15 residues in the CDR3. The CDR3 loop is CASSQDPQGVGIQYF. CDR3 bases: TGCGCCAGCAGCCAAGATCCGCAGGGTGTGGGCATTCAGTACTTC.

The rearrangement links TRBV11-3 to TRBJ2-3, with D possibly TRBD2 on 5 matching bases. Germline V gene lookup returns CDR1 SGHNT and CDR2 YENEEA. V gave up 5 bases and J gave up 1 base, with 7 bases separating them. The CDR3 has 13 residues. CDR3 region: CASSPAGTDTQYF. The DNA for the CDR3 is TGTGCCAGCAGCCCAGCGGGCACAGATACGCAGTATTTT.

V usage is TRBV7-2 and J usage is TRBJ2-5, with TRBD2 identical over 9 bases. Germline-derived CDR1 and CDR2 are SGHTA and FQGNSA. This CDR3 comprises 14 residues. V was pared by 5 bases and J by 5 bases, with 6 bases of the junction left unmatched. The CDR3 nucleotides are TGTGCCAGCAGCACCGGACTAGCGCGGGAGACCCAGTACTTC. Amino acid sequence: CASSTGLARETQYF. The full variable domain, in which reference TRBV7-2 and TRBJ2-5 provide the parts outside the CDR3, is GAGVSQSPSNKVTEKGKDVELRCDPISGHTALYWYRQSLGQGLEFLIYFQGNSAPDKSGLPSDRFSAERTGGSVSTLTIQRTQQEDSAVYLCASSTGLARETQYFGPGTRLLVL.

V is TRBV19 and J is TRBJ2-1; 7 nucleotides agree with TRBD2. CDR1 LNHDA and CDR2 SQIVND come from the germline V gene (reference sequence). The CDR3 is made up of 18 amino acids. J gave up 0 bases and V 3 bases, and 11 bases lay outside the gene matches. The CDR3 coding sequence is TGTGCCAGTAGTATCACCTCTTTCGGCGGGAGCTCCTACAATGAGCAGTTCTTC. This codes for CASSITSFGGSSYNEQFF.

This chain links TRBV3-1 (or the pseudogene TRBV3-2) with TRBJ2-2, with TRBD1 matching 10 bases. V was clipped by 4 bases and J by 9 bases; unmatched bases: 8. This CDR3 has 15 residues. CDR1 LGHDT and CDR2 YNNKEL come from the germline V gene (reference sequence). The CDR3 reads CASSRGTGAKWELFF. CDR3 nucleotides: TGTGCCAGCAGCCGCGGGACAGGGGCGAAATGGGAGCTGTTTTTT.

This chain links TRBV2 with TRBJ1-6, with TRBD1 matching 7 bases. J was trimmed by 10 bases and V by 2 bases; bases with no gene match: 5. This CDR3 has 14 amino acids. Germline CDR1 and CDR2: SNHLY and FYNNEI. The CDR3 DNA follows: TGTGCCAGCAGTGAATGGATGACAGGGTCACCCCTCCACTTT. Amino acid sequence: CASSEWMTGSPLHF.

The table lists this clone with a count of one. J is TRBJ2-7 and V is TRBV16; 8 bases match TRBD1. The V gene end was trimmed by 0 bases and the J gene end by 2 bases; junction bases not matched to a gene: 3. This CDR3 is 15 amino acids long. CDR1 and CDR2 (germline): KGHSY, FQNENV. In DNA form, the CDR3 reads TGTGCCAGCAGCCAATCAGGGACAGGAGCCTACGAGCAGTACTTC. Encoded protein: CASSQSGTGAYEQYF.

The rearrangement links TRBV27 to TRBJ2-3, with 8 nucleotides matching TRBD1. The CDR3 totals 14 residues. Trimming cost V 5 bases and J 3 bases; bases outside gene matches: 4. CDR1 and CDR2 from the germline V gene are MNHEY and SMNVEV (reference sequence). The CDR3 sequence: CASSGQGETDTQYF. CDR3 DNA: TGTGCCAGCAGTGGACAGGGTGAGACAGATACGCAGTATTTT.

The CDR3 here is CAVTQGNTYEQYF. CDR3 DNA: TGTGCCGTAACACAGGGGAACACGTACGAGCAGTACTTC. The V call is TRBV5-4, the J call TRBJ2-7; 7 bases are shared with TRBD1. Germline assignment: CDR1 SGHNT and CDR2 YYREEE (reference sequence). The CDR3 covers 13 residues. J lost 4 bases, V lost 10 bases, and 11 bases had no gene match.

The V and J genes are TRBV9 and TRBJ2-3; a weak D match, TRBD2 (6 bases). Per germline, CDR1 SGDLS and CDR2 YYNGEE. V gave up 3 bases and J gave up 2 bases, with 13 bases separating them. This CDR3 is built from 15 residues. The CDR3 protein is CASSEWAGYTDTQYF. The CDR3 nucleotides are TGTGCCAGCAGCGAGTGGGCGGGATACACAGATACGCAGTATTTT.